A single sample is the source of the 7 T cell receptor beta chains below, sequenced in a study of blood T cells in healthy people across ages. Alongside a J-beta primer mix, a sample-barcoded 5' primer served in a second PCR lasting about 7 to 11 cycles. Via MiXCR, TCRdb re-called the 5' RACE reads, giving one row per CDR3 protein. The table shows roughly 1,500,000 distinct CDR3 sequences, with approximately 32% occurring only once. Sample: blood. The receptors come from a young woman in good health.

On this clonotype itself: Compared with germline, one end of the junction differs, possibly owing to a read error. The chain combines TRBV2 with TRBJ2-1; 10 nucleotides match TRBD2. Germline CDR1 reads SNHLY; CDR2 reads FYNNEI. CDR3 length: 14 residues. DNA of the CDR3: TGTGCCAGCAGTAGCGGGAGGGCCAGCAATGTGCAGTTCTTC. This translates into CASSSGRASNVQFF.

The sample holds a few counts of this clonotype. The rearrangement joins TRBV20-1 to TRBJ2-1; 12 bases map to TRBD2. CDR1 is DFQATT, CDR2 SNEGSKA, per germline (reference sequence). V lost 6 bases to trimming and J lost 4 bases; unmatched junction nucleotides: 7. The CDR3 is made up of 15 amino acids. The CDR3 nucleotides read TGCAGTGCCGGTCGGACTAGCGGGGTATACAATGAGCAGTTCTTC. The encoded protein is CSAGRTSGVYNEQFF.

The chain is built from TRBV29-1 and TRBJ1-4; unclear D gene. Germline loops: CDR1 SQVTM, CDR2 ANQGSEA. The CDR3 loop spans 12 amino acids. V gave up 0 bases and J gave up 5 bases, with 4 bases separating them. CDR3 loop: CSVEEGNEKLFF. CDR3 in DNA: TGCAGCGTTGAAGAAGGCAATGAAAAACTGTTTTTT.

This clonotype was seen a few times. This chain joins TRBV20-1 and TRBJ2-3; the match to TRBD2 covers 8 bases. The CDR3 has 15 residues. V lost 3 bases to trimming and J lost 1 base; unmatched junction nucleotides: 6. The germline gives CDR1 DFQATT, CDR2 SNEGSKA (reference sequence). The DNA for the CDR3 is TGCAGTGCTAGCGCTGCGGGGGGCGGCACAGATACGCAGTATTTT. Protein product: CSASAAGGGTDTQYF.

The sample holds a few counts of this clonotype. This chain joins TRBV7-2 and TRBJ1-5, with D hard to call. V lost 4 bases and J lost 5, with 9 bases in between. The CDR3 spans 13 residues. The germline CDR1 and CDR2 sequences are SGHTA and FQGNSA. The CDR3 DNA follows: TGTGCCAGCAGCTCCGAAGCGGATCAGCCCCAGCATTTT. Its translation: CASSSEADQPQHF. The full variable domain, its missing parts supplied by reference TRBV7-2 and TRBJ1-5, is GAGVSQSPSNKVTEKGKDVELRCDPISGHTALYWYRQSLGQGLEFLIYFQGNSAPDKSGLPSDRFSAERTGGSVSTLTIQRTQQEDSAVYLCASSSEADQPQHFGDGTRLSIL.

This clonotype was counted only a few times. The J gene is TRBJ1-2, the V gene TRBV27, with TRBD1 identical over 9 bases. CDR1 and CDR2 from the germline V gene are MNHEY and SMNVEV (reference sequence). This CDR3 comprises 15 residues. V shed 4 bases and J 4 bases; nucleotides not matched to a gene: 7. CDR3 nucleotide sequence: TGTGCCAGCAGTTCCTCCGGGACAGGGCTCTATGGCTACACCTTC. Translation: CASSSSGTGLYGYTF.

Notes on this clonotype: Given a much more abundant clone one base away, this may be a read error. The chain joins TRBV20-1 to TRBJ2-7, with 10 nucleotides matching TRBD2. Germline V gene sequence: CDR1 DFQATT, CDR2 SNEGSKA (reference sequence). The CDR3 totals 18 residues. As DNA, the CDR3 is TGCAGAGCTAGCCGACTTCCTAGCGGGGGCCGAACAACCTACGAGCAGTACTTC. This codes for CRASRLPSGGRTTYEQYF.